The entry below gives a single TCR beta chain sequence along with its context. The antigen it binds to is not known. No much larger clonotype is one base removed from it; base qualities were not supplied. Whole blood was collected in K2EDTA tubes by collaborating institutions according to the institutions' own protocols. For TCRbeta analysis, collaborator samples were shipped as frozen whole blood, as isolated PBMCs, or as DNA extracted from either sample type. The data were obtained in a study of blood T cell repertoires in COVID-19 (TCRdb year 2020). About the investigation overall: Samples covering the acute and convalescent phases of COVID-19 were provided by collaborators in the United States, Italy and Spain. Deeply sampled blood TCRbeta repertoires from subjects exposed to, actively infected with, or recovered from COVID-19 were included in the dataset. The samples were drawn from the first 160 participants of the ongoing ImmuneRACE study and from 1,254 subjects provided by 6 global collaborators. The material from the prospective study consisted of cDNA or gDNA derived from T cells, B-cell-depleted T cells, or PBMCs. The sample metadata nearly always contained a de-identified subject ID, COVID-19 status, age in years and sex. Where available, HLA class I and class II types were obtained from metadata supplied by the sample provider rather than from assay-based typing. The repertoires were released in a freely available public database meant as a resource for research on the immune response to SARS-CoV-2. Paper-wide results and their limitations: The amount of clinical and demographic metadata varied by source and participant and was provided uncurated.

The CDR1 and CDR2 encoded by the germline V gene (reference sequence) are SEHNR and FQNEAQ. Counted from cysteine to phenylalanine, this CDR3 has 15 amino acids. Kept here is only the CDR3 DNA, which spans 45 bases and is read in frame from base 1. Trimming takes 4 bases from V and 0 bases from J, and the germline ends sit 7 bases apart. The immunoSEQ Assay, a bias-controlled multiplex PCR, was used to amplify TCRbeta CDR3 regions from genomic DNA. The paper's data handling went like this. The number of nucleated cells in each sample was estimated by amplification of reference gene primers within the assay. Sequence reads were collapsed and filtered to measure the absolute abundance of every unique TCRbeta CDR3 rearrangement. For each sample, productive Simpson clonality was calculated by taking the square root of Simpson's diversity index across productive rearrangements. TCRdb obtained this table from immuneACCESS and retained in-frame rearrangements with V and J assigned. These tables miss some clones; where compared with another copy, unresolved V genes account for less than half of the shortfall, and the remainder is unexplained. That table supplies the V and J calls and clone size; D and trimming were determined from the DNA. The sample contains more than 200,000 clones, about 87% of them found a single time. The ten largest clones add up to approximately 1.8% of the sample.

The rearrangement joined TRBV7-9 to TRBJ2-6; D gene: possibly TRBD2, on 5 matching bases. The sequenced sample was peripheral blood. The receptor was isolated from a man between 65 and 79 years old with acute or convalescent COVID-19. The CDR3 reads CASSWESSGANVLTF. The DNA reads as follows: TGTGCCAGCAGCTGGGAGAGCTCTGGGGCCAACGTCCTGACTTTC.